This T cell receptor beta chain originates from a study of early T cells in non-severe SARS-CoV-2 infection. The wider study: Alpha and beta chains were unpaired, from unsorted whole-blood bulk RNA.

Individual cDNA molecules received unique molecular identifiers during library preparation. TCRdb reanalysed the 5' RACE reads using MiXCR and keeps one entry per CDR3 protein. The table includes tens of thousands of distinct CDR3 sequences, 12% detected once. The ends lost 6 bases at V and 3 bases at J; junction bases unmatched: 10. The CDR3 runs 16 residues. Worth noting for this clonotype: Its specificity is unknown.

Study-wide results and caveats: Clonotype matching in VDJdb favored anti-spike CD8 responses and did not capture private and CD4 specificities.

This TCR was sampled from an adult who was a healthcare worker with PCR-confirmed SARS-CoV-2 infection or an uninfected control (not recorded which). V and J are TRBV12-3 or TRBV12-4 and TRBJ1-2, with TRBD1 matching over 10 bases. The sequencing sample was made of whole blood. The CDR3 spells CASRPRQGALDYGYTF. In DNA form, the CDR3 reads TGTGCCAGCAGGCCCCGACAGGGGGCCCTAGACTATGGCTACACCTTC.